This T cell receptor beta chain was recorded in a study of blood T cell repertoires in COVID-19. As for the study in general: COVID-19 samples from acute and convalescent phases originated in the United States, Italy and Spain. The cDNA or gDNA used as material had been derived from T cells, B-cell-depleted T cells, or PBMCs.

Per the authors' pipeline: Nucleated cell number was recorded as an estimate derived from reference gene primer amplification. TCRdb keeps only in-frame clones here, not all; method: immunoSEQ multiplex PCR. That table supplies the V and J calls and clone size; D and trimming were determined from the DNA. The sample contains 200,000 or so clones, 79% of which appear only once. CDR1 and CDR2 (germline): MDHEN, SYDVKM. Losses at the gene ends were 10 bases for V and 0 bases for J; bases not matched to a gene: 5. The CDR3 totals 13 residues. This TCR derives from a man between 60 and 70 years old with active or convalescent COVID-19. What was sequenced was peripheral blood. The chain has TRBV28 and TRBJ1-2; 7 nucleotides match TRBD1. CDR3 sequence (DNA): TGTGCCACCCACAGGGGTCCTAACTATGGCTACACCTTC. The encoded protein is CATHRGPNYGYTF.